This TCR beta chain was captured in a study of T cell responses to AZD1222 COVID-19 vaccine. The assay was immunoSEQ multiplex PCR, and TCRdb's table has in-frame clones only and misses some. The sample lists around 150,000 clones, 75% to 90% occurring once. CDR1 and CDR2 (germline): MNHNS, SASEGT. V was shortened by 0 bases and J by 6 bases, with 11 bases between the two germline ends. This CDR3 is 14 amino acids long. The sample was peripheral blood, taken on day 0 of AZD1222 vaccination. The clonotype was recovered from an adult in good health. The chain combines TRBV6-1 with TRBJ1-1; D gene uncertain. CDR3 amino acids: CASSEAGGRAEAFF. Here the CDR3 DNA reads TGTGCCAGCAGTGAAGCAGGCGGGCGAGCTGAAGCTTTCTTT.